A single sample gave rise to the 10 T cell receptor beta chains below, sequenced in a study of T cell repertoires in cytomegalovirus infection (dated by TCRdb to about 2019). In light of the paper, this sample's treatment or condition label describes: in vitro stimulation with specific CMV peptide epitopes to enrich CMV-specific T cells. Sequenced using an Illumina HiSeq 1500. The public reads were reprocessed in TCRdb via fastp at Q25 and MiXCR, keeping in-frame beta chains. Each entry is one CDR3 protein sequence, shown with its most common DNA and genes. Present in this sample are some 900,000 distinct CDR3 sequences, approximately 29% of which were seen just once. Around an eighth of the sample lies in the top ten. What these receptors recognize is not known. The source was cultured CD8+ T cells from PBMCs, collected from culture after CMV antigen stimulation. The receptors derive from a human donor in good health (CMV status not recorded). Some clones in this sample may be carry-over from other donors' samples.

This clonotype came up a few times. V and J are TRBV24-1 and TRBJ2-2, with D possibly being TRBD2 (5 bases). The ends were cut back, 4 bases at V and 0 bases at J, with 8 bases in the middle. In germline, CDR1 is KGHDR, CDR2 SFDVKD. The CDR3 totals 15 residues. The CDR3 spells CATSERDPNTGELFF. CDR3 nucleotide sequence: TGTGCCACCAGTGAGAGGGATCCGAACACCGGGGAGCTGTTTTTT.

V gene TRBV4-2 combines with J gene TRBJ2-3; 8 positions agree with TRBD2. Germline V gene sequence: CDR1 LGHNA, CDR2 YNFKEQ. The CDR3 is 17 amino acids. The ends lost 1 base at V and 5 bases at J; junction bases unmatched: 11. The CDR3 protein is CASSQVLAGLKGDTQYF. DNA of the CDR3: TGTGCCAGCAGCCAAGTTCTAGCGGGCCTAAAAGGAGATACGCAGTATTTT.

This clonotype appeared a few times. This chain joins TRBV19 and TRBJ1-2, with 8 bases lining up with TRBD1. The germline gives CDR1 LNHDA, CDR2 SQIVND (reference sequence). V shed 1 base and J 4 bases; nucleotides not matched to a gene: 11. The CDR3 consists of 17 residues. The CDR3 nucleotides are TGTGCCAGTAGTATAGTCCCCCCGGACAGGGAATCCTATGGCTACACCTTC. Encoded protein: CASSIVPPDRESYGYTF.

This clonotype was seen a handful of times. V and J are TRBV12-3 or TRBV12-4 and TRBJ2-1; 11 positions agree with TRBD1. The CDR3 totals 15 residues. Trimming removed 6 bases from V and 4 bases from J; junction bases left unmatched: 5. The CDR3 here is CASRRDRGGYNEQFF. In nucleotides, the CDR3 is TGTGCCAGCAGAAGGGACAGGGGGGGTTACAATGAGCAGTTCTTC.

Ten or more counts support this clonotype. As DNA, the CDR3 is TGTGCCAGCAGCTCCCGAACAGGGTTTTCGGACGAGCAGTACTTC. This codes for CASSSRTGFSDEQYF. The gene calls are TRBV7-9 and TRBJ2-7; a weak D match, TRBD1 (6 bases). Germline assignment: CDR1 SEHNR and CDR2 FQNEAQ (reference sequence). V dropped 4 bases and J dropped 5 bases, with 18 bases sitting between them. The CDR3 loop spans 15 amino acids.

This clonotype was detected only a few times. The chain carries TRBV7-6 and TRBJ2-3; D remains ambiguous. Germline CDR1 is SGHVS and CDR2 is FNYEAQ. Trimming stripped 3 bases from V and 2 bases from J, with 9 bases between. This CDR3 has 14 residues. Here the CDR3 reads CASSFQTDTDTQYF. The CDR3 nucleotides read TGTGCCAGCAGCTTCCAGACTGACACAGATACGCAGTATTTT.

There are a few counts of this clonotype. This chain uses TRBV4-1 with TRBJ2-3; TRBD2 matches 12 bases. This CDR3 is 15 amino acids long. V lost 2 bases to trimming and J lost 5 bases; unmatched junction nucleotides: 2. Germline V gives CDR1 MGHRA, CDR2 YSYEKL. The CDR3 spells CASSQILAGGDTQYF. The CDR3 DNA sequence: TGCGCCAGCAGCCAAATACTAGCGGGGGGAGATACGCAGTATTTT.

This chain joins TRBV25-1 and TRBJ1-2, with D unresolved. The V gene lost 0 bases and the J gene lost 4 bases, with 6 bases spanning the gap. Germline lookup yields CDR1 MGHDK and CDR2 SYGVNS. The length of the CDR3 is 13 residues. CDR3 in amino acids: CASSEYGIYGYTF. Here the CDR3 DNA reads TGTGCCAGCAGTGAATACGGCATCTATGGCTACACCTTC.

Here the CDR3 reads CSAEPWAAYEQYV. In DNA form, the CDR3 reads TGCAGTGCTGAACCCTGGGCAGCCTACGAGCAGTACGTC. The genes are TRBV20-1 and TRBJ2-7, with D unclear. CDR1 DFQATT and CDR2 SNEGSKA come from the germline V gene (reference sequence). The CDR3 consists of 13 residues. The germline V and J ends were trimmed by 5 bases and 2 bases, with 13 bases remaining between them.

The rearrangement joins TRBV20-1 to TRBJ2-3; possible D gene TRBD2, 6 bases. The germline V gene has CDR1 DFQATT and CDR2 SNEGSKA (reference sequence). V was trimmed by 3 bases and J by 2 bases, leaving 18 bases between them. The CDR3 sequence is 16 residues long. The CDR3 DNA reads as TGCAGTGCTAGCCGGGGGATTCTCCTTAACACAGATACGCAGTATTTT. It is translated as CSASRGILLNTDTQYF.